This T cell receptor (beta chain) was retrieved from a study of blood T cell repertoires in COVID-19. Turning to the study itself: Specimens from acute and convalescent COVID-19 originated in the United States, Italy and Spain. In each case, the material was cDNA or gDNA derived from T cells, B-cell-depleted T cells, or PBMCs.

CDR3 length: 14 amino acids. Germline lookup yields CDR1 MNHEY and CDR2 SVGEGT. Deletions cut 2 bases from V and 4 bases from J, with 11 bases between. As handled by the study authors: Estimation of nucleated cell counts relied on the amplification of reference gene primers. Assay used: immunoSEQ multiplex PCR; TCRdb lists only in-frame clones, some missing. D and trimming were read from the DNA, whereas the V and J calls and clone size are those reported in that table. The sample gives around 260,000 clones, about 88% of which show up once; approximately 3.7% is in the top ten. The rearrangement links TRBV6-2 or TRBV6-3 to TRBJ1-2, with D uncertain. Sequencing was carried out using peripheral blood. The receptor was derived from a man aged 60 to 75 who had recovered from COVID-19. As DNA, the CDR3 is TGTGCCAGCAGTTACCCGCAGGTGGCCTATGGCTACACCTTC. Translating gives CASSYPQVAYGYTF.